These 22 T cell receptor beta chains originate from one sample sequenced in a study of CD8+CD57+ T cells in acquired aplastic anemia. CD8+CD57+ cell expansion, shown by flow cytometry, had occurred in the patients selected for sequencing. TCR beta VDJ and CDR3 profiles were obtained from a genomic DNA template. TCRdb fed the reads into MiXCR, producing one record per CDR3 protein. The table shows some 160,000 distinct CDR3 sequences, with about 48% occurring only once. Sequencing input: sorted CD4+, CD8+, or CD8+CD57+ T cells (not recorded which) from PBMCs. Receptor source: a human donor with aplastic anemia.

The chain links TRBV2 to TRBJ2-5; the D gene is possibly TRBD1 (6 bases). The CDR3 loop spans 13 amino acids. CDR1 is SNHLY and CDR2 is FYNNEI in the germline V gene. The V and J ends lost 8 bases and 1 base respectively, with 11 bases between them. The CDR3 DNA reads TGTGCCAGCTGTTTACAGGGCCAAGAGACCCAGTACTTC. This translates into CASCLQGQETQYF. The full variable domain, completed using reference TRBV2 and TRBJ2-5, is EPEVTQTPSHQVTQMGQEVILRCVPISNHLYFYWYRQILGQKVEFLVSFYNNEISEKSEIFDDQFSVERPDGSNFTLKIRSTKLEDSAMYFCASCLQGQETQYFGPGTRLLVL.

This CDR3 reads CASSTDRGTDTQYF. The DNA for the CDR3 is TGTGCCAGCAGTACAGACAGAGGCACAGATACGCAGTATTTT. The chain has TRBV27 and TRBJ2-3; possible D gene TRBD1, 5 bases. The length of the CDR3 is 14 residues. Germline values: CDR1 MNHEY, CDR2 SMNVEV (reference sequence). Trimming took off 5 bases at V and 1 base at J, with 10 bases between the two ends.

Ten or more counts support this clonotype. The rearrangement links TRBV7-6 to TRBJ1-1, with D unresolved. This CDR3 has 13 amino acids. Trimming took 5 bases from V and 0 from J, leaving 7 bases between them. Per germline, CDR1 SGHVS and CDR2 FNYEAQ. In nucleotides, the CDR3 is TGTGCCAGCAGCATCGGGATGAACACTGAAGCTTTCTTT. It is translated as CASSIGMNTEAFF.

The rearrangement joins TRBV7-9 to TRBJ2-6; 7 positions match TRBD1. Per germline, CDR1 SEHNR and CDR2 FQNEAQ (reference sequence). CDR3 length equals 16 residues. The J segment lost 4 bases and the V segment lost 5 bases, leaving 8 bases of the junction unmatched. The CDR3 region is CASSRTGAVGANVLTF. The CDR3 coding sequence is TGTGCCAGCAGCAGAACAGGGGCGGTCGGGGCCAACGTCCTGACTTTC.

The V and J genes are TRBV29-1 and TRBJ1-2; tentatively, D is TRBD1 (5 bases). V was trimmed by 3 bases and J by 1 base, leaving 12 bases between them. The CDR3 totals 14 residues. From germline, CDR1 is SQVTM and CDR2 ANQGSEA. CDR3 DNA sequence: TGCAGCGTTGATCCCCCAGGGATTAACTATGGCTACACCTTC. This sequence encodes CSVDPPGINYGYTF. Based on the CDR3 plus reference TRBV29-1 and TRBJ1-2, the full variable domain is SAVISQKPSRDICQRGTSLTIQCQVDSQVTMMFWYRQQPGQSLTLIATANQGSEATYESGFVIDKFPISRPNLTFSTLTVSNMSPEDSSIYLCSVDPPGINYGYTFGSGTRLTVV.

V is TRBV7-8 and J is TRBJ2-5, with 8 bases identical to TRBD2. The CDR3 spans 17 residues. The germline V gene has CDR1 SGHVS and CDR2 FQNEAQ. V was pared by 1 base and J by 5 bases, with 12 bases of the junction left unmatched. CDR3 nucleotide sequence: TGTGCCAGCAGCTTAGTACGCTCGACTAGCGCGGTTGAGACCCAGTACTTC. Translated, it gives CASSLVRSTSAVETQYF.

The chain links TRBV19 to TRBJ2-3; 9 nucleotides agree with TRBD2. CDR1 is LNHDA, CDR2 SQIVND, per germline (reference sequence). The CDR3 consists of 15 residues. The J segment lost 4 bases and the V segment lost 1 base, leaving 3 bases of the junction unmatched. The CDR3 is CASSIGGRAADTQYF. For the CDR3, the DNA is TGTGCCAGTAGTATAGGCGGGAGGGCAGCAGATACGCAGTATTTT.

A single count supports this clonotype. This chain connects TRBV19 to TRBJ1-2; D gene ambiguous. CDR3 length equals 13 residues. Trimming took 5 bases from V and 4 from J, leaving 11 bases between them. Germline assignment: CDR1 LNHDA and CDR2 SQIVND (reference sequence). The CDR3 sequence: CASSWGSRYGYTF. DNA of the CDR3: TGTGCCAGTAGTTGGGGTAGTCGCTATGGCTACACCTTC.

The rearrangement joins TRBV2 to TRBJ2-5, with D possibly matching TRBD1 (6 bases). Germline V gives CDR1 SNHLY, CDR2 FYNNEI. There are 13 residues in the CDR3. Trimming removed 6 bases from V and 1 base from J, with 9 bases in between. The CDR3 nucleotides read TGTGCCAGCAGGGGGGCAGTCCAAGAGACCCAGTACTTC. This sequence encodes CASRGAVQETQYF.

The rearrangement uses TRBV10-3 and TRBJ1-5; TRBD1 is a possible D gene (5 bases). The CDR3 is 13 amino acids. In germline, CDR1 is ENHRY, CDR2 SYGVKD. Trimming cost V 0 bases and J 7 bases, with 7 bases left between them. The CDR3 reads CAISESWDQPQHF. DNA for the CDR3: TGTGCCATCAGTGAGTCCTGGGACCAGCCCCAGCATTTT.

The genes are TRBV6-5 and TRBJ2-1; 9 nucleotides line up with TRBD1. The V gene's germline CDR1 is MNHEY and CDR2 SVGAGI. With 1 base clipped from V and 5 bases from J, the junction kept 9 bases outside the gene matches. The CDR3 runs to 17 residues. The CDR3 DNA follows: TGTGCCAGCAGTTACTTAGGACGGGACAGGGTTAACAATGAGCAGTTCTTC. Its translation is CASSYLGRDRVNNEQFF.

The sample holds a few counts of this clonotype. The chain employs TRBV15 and TRBJ1-1; D is unresolved. This CDR3 comprises 15 residues. Per the germline V gene, CDR1 is LNHNV and CDR2 is YYDKDF (reference sequence). Trimming took 2 bases from V and 5 from J, leaving 15 bases between them. The CDR3 is CATSRLPTGGTEAFF. The CDR3 DNA reads TGTGCCACCAGCAGACTACCCACGGGAGGTACTGAAGCTTTCTTT.

Worth noting for this clonotype: A read error may explain this, as a much larger clone is one base away. The chain combines TRBV11-2 with TRBJ1-5, with a weak D call TRBD1 (5 bases). Deletions cut 0 bases from V and 5 bases from J, with 17 bases between. The germline V gene has CDR1 SGHAT and CDR2 FQNNGV. The CDR3 is made up of 17 amino acids. The CDR3 sequence: CASSLEWGVKKDQPQHF. The CDR3 bases are TGTGCCAGCAGCTTAGAGTGGGGCGTAAAGAAGGATCAGCCCCAGCATTTT.

Ten or more counts support this clonotype. The genes are TRBV20-1 and TRBJ2-2; D ambiguous. Trimming pared 3 bases from V and 2 bases from J, leaving 7 bases between. The CDR3 is 13 residues long. CDR1 is DFQATT, CDR2 SNEGSKA, per germline (reference sequence). The CDR3 nucleotides read TGCAGTGCTAGGGCGGCTAACACCGGGGAGCTGTTTTTT. Translating it yields CSARAANTGELFF.

This chain joins TRBV7-2 and TRBJ1-1; possible D gene TRBD1, 6 bases. The CDR3 is 13 residues long. The V end lost 4 bases, the J end lost 3 bases, and 9 bases lay between the germline ends. CDR1 is SGHTA and CDR2 is FQGNSA in the germline V gene. This CDR3 is CASSSGVYTEAFF. The CDR3 DNA sequence: TGTGCCAGCAGCTCAGGGGTGTACACTGAAGCTTTCTTT.

The rearrangement links TRBV12-3 or TRBV12-4 to TRBJ2-7; unclear D gene. The CDR3 contains 13 residues. V was shortened by 8 bases and J by 2 bases, with 13 bases between the two germline ends. CDR3 in DNA: TGTGCCAGCGGACCGGTACCTCCCTACGAGCAGTACTTC. Translated: CASGPVPPYEQYF.

The chain employs TRBV5-5 and TRBJ1-5; 9 nucleotides line up with TRBD1. CDR1 and CDR2 (germline): SGHKS, YYEKEE (reference sequence). CDR3 length equals 14 residues. With 2 bases clipped from V and 5 bases from J, the junction kept 2 bases outside the gene matches. CDR3 DNA: TGTGCCAGCAGCTTAGGGACAGGGCATCAGCCCCAGCATTTT. Amino acid sequence: CASSLGTGHQPQHF.

This chain connects TRBV20-1 to TRBJ2-3, with TRBD2 as a possible D gene (5 bases). Germline values: CDR1 DFQATT, CDR2 SNEGSKA (reference sequence). V was clipped by 5 bases and J by 7 bases, with 16 bases between them. The CDR3 covers 13 residues. CDR3 in amino acids: CSAEEGRSNTQYF. The CDR3 nucleotides are TGCAGTGCTGAAGAGGGTCGATCTAATACGCAGTATTTT.

The chain has TRBV20-1 and TRBJ2-5, with 7 bases aligning to TRBD1. In germline, CDR1 is DFQATT, CDR2 SNEGSKA (reference sequence). CDR3 length: 14 residues. V lost 4 bases, J lost 5 bases, and 10 bases stayed unmatched. CDR3 DNA sequence: TGCAGTGCTAAACAGGGACAGAGGGGGGAGACCCAGTACTTC. It encodes CSAKQGQRGETQYF.

This clonotype was seen more than once but under ten times. This sequence joins TRBV9 and TRBJ2-2; 10 positions agree with TRBD1. Germline trimming cut 4 bases from V and 5 bases from J; bases unmatched to any gene: 5. CDR3 length: 15 residues. CDR1 is SGDLS and CDR2 is YYNGEE in the germline V gene. The CDR3 nucleotides read TGTGCCAGCAGCTTAGGACAGGGGGGTACCGGGGAGCTGTTTTTT. It is translated as CASSLGQGGTGELFF.

This clonotype was detected a few times. The chain uses TRBV20-1 and TRBJ2-3, with 12 positions matching TRBD2. The V gene end was trimmed by 6 bases and the J gene end by 3 bases; junction bases not matched to a gene: 7. CDR3 size: 15 residues. The V gene's germline CDR1 is DFQATT and CDR2 SNEGSKA (reference sequence). The CDR3 spells CSAEAGTSGTDTQYF. CDR3 nucleotides: TGCAGTGCCGAAGCCGGGACTAGCGGGACAGATACGCAGTATTTT.

This chain links TRBV27 with TRBJ2-5; perhaps D is TRBD1 or TRBD2 (5 bases each). TRBJ2-1 matches the DNA end more closely, so the J call is doubtful. This CDR3 has 14 residues. Germline CDR1 is MNHEY and CDR2 is SMNVEV (reference sequence). The CDR3 bases are TGTGCCAGCGCCCCATCGGGGCCCTACAATGAGCAGTTCTTC. Amino acid sequence: CASAPSGPYNEQFF.